These 27 T cell receptor beta chains were sequenced from one sample in a study of blood T cell repertoires in COVID-19. Measured with immunoSEQ multiplex PCR; TCRdb has only the in-frame clones, and not every one. The sample yields fewer than 200,000 clones, less than 90% seen once. Sequenced: PBMCs or T cells enriched from blood (not recorded which). These receptors came from a human donor with acute COVID-19. The donor label of this sample is uncertain.

V usage is TRBV7-9 and J usage is TRBJ2-1; 7 bases agree with TRBD2. Germline lookup yields CDR1 SEHNR and CDR2 FQNEAQ (reference sequence). This CDR3 contains 15 residues. J was trimmed by 2 bases and V by 5 bases; bases with no gene match: 6. The CDR3 here is CASSPKGRAYNEQFF. The CDR3 nucleotides read TGTGCCAGCAGCCCTAAGGGGAGGGCCTACAATGAGCAGTTCTTC.

The chain joins TRBV10-2 to TRBJ1-2; maybe TRBD1 (5 bases). Trimming removed 3 bases at V and 4 bases at J, with 6 bases between. Germline V gene lookup returns CDR1 WSHSY and CDR2 SAAADI. CDR3 length equals 12 residues. CDR3 sequence: CASSEQAYGYTF. CDR3 nucleotides: TGCGCCAGCAGTGAACAGGCCTATGGCTACACCTTC.

The chain joins TRBV11-2 to TRBJ1-5; D remains unclear. Germline lookup yields CDR1 SGHAT and CDR2 FQNNGV. There are 13 residues in the CDR3. V lost 0 bases and J lost 4, with 4 bases in between. CDR3 in amino acids: CASSLEQNQPQHF. DNA of the CDR3: TGTGCCAGCAGCTTAGAGCAGAATCAGCCCCAGCATTTT.

J is TRBJ2-5 and V is TRBV7-9, with D tentatively TRBD2 (6 bases). CDR1 and CDR2 from the germline V gene are SEHNR and FQNEAQ (reference sequence). Deletions cut 1 base from V and 7 bases from J, with 22 bases between. The CDR3 is 17 amino acids. CDR3 DNA: TGTGCCAGCAGCTTAGTATTGAGGGACTCGGGATACGGGACCCAGTACTTC. It yields the protein CASSLVLRDSGYGTQYF.

The chain combines TRBV28 with TRBJ1-5; a possible D gene is TRBD1 (5 bases). Germline-derived CDR1 and CDR2 are MDHEN and SYDVKM. The V end was cut by 6 bases, the J end by 3 bases, with 9 bases between. The CDR3 is made up of 13 amino acids. Here the CDR3 DNA reads TGTGCCAGCAGAGGGGCGAACAATCAGCCCCAGCATTTT. Protein sequence: CASRGANNQPQHF.

The rearrangement uses TRBV14 and TRBJ1-5; D possibly corresponds to TRBD1 (5 bases). CDR1 is SGHDN, CDR2 FVKESK, per germline. This CDR3 has 14 amino acids. Trimming removed 4 bases from V and 6 bases from J, with 13 bases in between. As DNA, the CDR3 is TGTGCCAGCAGCCTGCGGGGACGTGGTCAGCCCCAGCATTTT. This sequence encodes CASSLRGRGQPQHF.

The rearrangement joins TRBV2 to TRBJ1-2; perhaps TRBD1 as D (5 bases). The V end lost 8 bases, the J end lost 8 bases, and 12 bases lay between the germline ends. The CDR3 totals 11 residues. In germline, CDR1 is SNHLY, CDR2 FYNNEI. The CDR3 here is CASSAWGGYTF. The CDR3 DNA sequence: TGTGCCAGCTCCGCCTGGGGCGGCTACACCTTC.

The rearrangement joins TRBV6-5 to TRBJ2-7; the match to TRBD1 covers 9 bases. The germline CDR1 and CDR2 sequences are MNHEY and SVGAGI. V trimming: 5 bases; J trimming: 6 bases; junction bases outside the gene matches: 11. CDR3 length: 15 amino acids. The CDR3 sequence is CASSLPGTGRGEQYF. Written as DNA, the CDR3 is TGTGCCAGCAGTCTGCCCGGGACAGGGCGGGGCGAGCAGTACTTC.

V gene TRBV6-6 combines with J gene TRBJ1-1, with D possibly matching TRBD1 (5 bases). The V gene's germline CDR1 is MNHNY and CDR2 SVGAGI (reference sequence). The CDR3 has 14 amino acids. The V end lost 0 bases, the J end lost 3 bases, and 8 bases lay between the germline ends. DNA for the CDR3: TGTGCCAGCAGTTACTCGGGGGGGGACACTGAAGCTTTCTTT. Protein sequence: CASSYSGGDTEAFF.

The V gene is TRBV5-4, the J gene TRBJ2-3, with D possibly matching TRBD1 (6 bases). The CDR3 contains 16 residues. Germline CDR1 is SGHNT and CDR2 is YYREEE (reference sequence). The ends were cut back, 4 bases at V and 2 bases at J, with 17 bases in the middle. The CDR3 is CASSIGQPGPTDTQYF. CDR3 nucleotides: TGTGCCAGCAGCATTGGACAGCCTGGGCCCACAGATACGCAGTATTTT.

This clone has just one count. V and J are TRBV13 and TRBJ2-5; D gene unclear. Trimming left V 1 base short and J 1 base short, with 4 bases between. The CDR3 is made up of 13 amino acids. Germline assignment: CDR1 PRHDT and CDR2 FYEKMQ (reference sequence). CDR3 region: CASSLDSQETQYF. Here the CDR3 DNA reads TGTGCCAGCAGCTTAGACAGCCAAGAGACCCAGTACTTC.

This sequence joins TRBV14 and TRBJ1-2; 10 bases line up with TRBD1. The J segment lost 3 bases and the V segment lost 6 bases, leaving 7 bases of the junction unmatched. Germline V gives CDR1 SGHDN, CDR2 FVKESK. CDR3 length: 15 amino acids. The DNA of the CDR3 is TGTGCCAGCAGACGAGGGGACAGGGGTGACTATGGCTACACCTTC. This sequence encodes CASRRGDRGDYGYTF.

This chain uses TRBV5-6 with TRBJ2-1; 8 nucleotides line up with TRBD2. CDR1 is SGHDT and CDR2 is YYEEEE in the germline V gene. Trimming cost V 3 bases and J 6 bases; bases outside gene matches: 11. The CDR3 is 16 residues long. The CDR3 here is CASSWSRGGRTNEQFF. CDR3 coding DNA: TGTGCCAGCAGCTGGTCTCGGGGGGGTAGAACCAATGAGCAGTTCTTC. The variable domain in full, completed from reference TRBV5-6 and TRBJ2-1, reads DAGVTQSPTHLIKTRGQQVTLRCSPKSGHDTVSWYQQALGQGPQFIFQYYEEEERQRGNFPDRFSGHQFPNYSSELNVNALLLGDSALYLCASSWSRGGRTNEQFFGPGTRLTVL.

J is TRBJ1-1 and V is TRBV12-5; TRBD1 matches 7 bases. Germline CDR1 reads LGHNT; CDR2 reads FRNRAP. This CDR3 is 16 amino acids long. V lost 6 bases to trimming and J lost 0 bases; unmatched junction nucleotides: 10. Here the CDR3 reads CASGAPTRGMNTEAFF. CDR3 sequence (DNA): TGTGCTAGTGGCGCGCCGACCAGGGGGATGAACACTGAAGCTTTCTTT.

The rearrangement uses TRBV27 and TRBJ2-5; the D gene is possibly TRBD2 (6 bases). V was pared by 4 bases and J by 2 bases, with 14 bases between. The CDR3 has 15 amino acids. Germline-derived CDR1 and CDR2 are MNHEY and SMNVEV (reference sequence). CDR3 bases: TGTGCCAGCAGTTCCGAGTCGCGGGGACAAGAGACCCAGTACTTC. The encoded protein is CASSSESRGQETQYF.

The V and J genes are TRBV9 and TRBJ1-1; D may be TRBD1 (5 bases). The germline V and J ends were trimmed by 0 bases and 4 bases, with 22 bases remaining between them. This CDR3 contains 18 residues. Germline V gene lookup returns CDR1 SGDLS and CDR2 YYNGEE. The DNA of the CDR3 is TGTGCCAGCAGCGTAGAGGCCCGATCTAAGTTTCAGGGCACTGAAGCTTTCTTT. This gives the protein CASSVEARSKFQGTEAFF.

The chain is built from TRBV5-1 and TRBJ2-3, with D tentatively TRBD1 (6 bases). Trimming left V 4 bases short and J 3 bases short, with 15 bases between. The CDR3 is made up of 15 amino acids. The V gene's germline CDR1 is SGHRS and CDR2 YFSETQ. DNA for the CDR3: TGCGCCAGCAGCACCCGGGACATTCTAACAGATACGCAGTATTTT. It translates to CASSTRDILTDTQYF.

This rearrangement joins TRBV4-1 to TRBJ2-3; 9 bases are shared with TRBD2. V was pared by 4 bases and J by 2 bases, with 7 bases of the junction left unmatched. Germline CDR1 MGHRA, CDR2 YSYEKL. The CDR3 is 16 residues long. The CDR3 region is CASSLSLAGATDTQYF. The CDR3 nucleotides are TGCGCCAGCAGCCTCTCCTTAGCGGGGGCCACAGATACGCAGTATTTT.

The V call is TRBV4-1, the J call TRBJ2-3; 9 nucleotides match TRBD2. Germline V gene data show CDR1 as MGHRA and CDR2 as YSYEKL. The CDR3 has 19 residues. V shed 0 bases, J shed 2 bases, and the junction held 12 bases outside the gene matches. CDR3 bases: TGCGCCAGCAGCCAAGATGGGGCGGGGGGGTCCTACTACACAGATACGCAGTATTTT. This encodes CASSQDGAGGSYYTDTQYF.

The chain carries TRBV9 and TRBJ2-5; 11 bases line up with TRBD2. The germline CDR1 and CDR2 sequences are SGDLS and YYNGEE. V lost 2 bases to trimming and J lost 5 bases; unmatched junction nucleotides: 5. CDR3 size: 15 residues. CDR3: CASSVSGGAKETQYF. The CDR3 coding sequence is TGTGCCAGCAGCGTTAGCGGGGGGGCGAAGGAGACCCAGTACTTC.

CDR3 amino acids: CASSRTRLAGGTDTQYF. In DNA form, the CDR3 reads TGTGCCAGCAGTCGAACTCGACTAGCGGGGGGCACAGATACGCAGTATTTT. V is TRBV27 and J is TRBJ2-3; 12 nucleotides agree with TRBD2. The germline V gene has CDR1 MNHEY and CDR2 SMNVEV (reference sequence). Trimming took 5 bases from V and 1 from J; bases not matched to a gene: 7. The CDR3 covers 17 residues.

This chain links TRBV4-1 with TRBJ2-1, with TRBD2 identical over 10 bases. From germline, CDR1 is MGHRA and CDR2 YSYEKL. The V gene end was trimmed by 5 bases and the J gene end by 9 bases; junction bases not matched to a gene: 10. The CDR3 spans 15 residues. In nucleotides, the CDR3 is TGCGCCAGCAGCGATCAGCGGGGGGGCGGGGGTGAGCAGTTCTTC. This translates into CASSDQRGGGGEQFF.

CDR3 sequence: CASSQVAPNTGELFF. The CDR3 DNA reads TGTGCCAGCAGTCAGGTTGCACCGAACACCGGGGAGCTGTTTTTT. The chain employs TRBV6-2 or TRBV6-3 and TRBJ2-2; D not certain. Trimming pared 5 bases from V and 0 bases from J, leaving 10 bases between. The CDR3 extends over 15 amino acids. Per the germline V gene, CDR1 is MNHEY and CDR2 is SVGEGT.

The chain joins TRBV6-5 to TRBJ1-1; D is unclear. Trimming took 6 bases from V and 1 from J, leaving 9 bases between them. Germline CDR1 is MNHEY and CDR2 is SVGAGI. The CDR3 runs to 13 residues. In nucleotides, the CDR3 is TGTGCCAGCAGCTACACAGCGAACACTGAAGCTTTCTTT. Protein: CASSYTANTEAFF.

The chain has TRBV6-2 or TRBV6-3 and TRBJ1-5, with 10 nucleotides matching TRBD1. Losses at the gene ends were 4 bases for V and 7 bases for J; bases not matched to a gene: 7. CDR3 length: 15 residues. The germline gives CDR1 MNHEY, CDR2 SVGEGT. CDR3 in amino acids: CASSFRQGASQPQHF. The DNA of the CDR3 is TGTGCCAGCAGTTTTCGACAGGGGGCAAGCCAGCCCCAGCATTTT.

This clone was recorded a few times. The chain uses TRBV18 and TRBJ1-3, with D unclear. The V end lost 1 base, the J end lost 10 bases, and 8 bases lay between the germline ends. The CDR3 covers 12 residues. The germline CDR1 and CDR2 sequences are KGHSH and LQKENI. In DNA form, the CDR3 reads TGTGCCAGCTCACCACTAGGGAGAACCATATATTTT. This sequence encodes CASSPLGRTIYF.

The rearrangement links TRBV2 to TRBJ1-1; D remains ambiguous. In germline, CDR1 is SNHLY, CDR2 FYNNEI. This CDR3 has 13 amino acids. V was pared by 1 base and J by 9 bases, with 12 bases between. CDR3: CASSEESANQAFF. The CDR3 DNA reads TGTGCCAGCAGTGAAGAAAGCGCCAACCAAGCTTTCTTT.